These T cell receptor beta chains were read from a single sample in a study of T cells expressing NK-cell markers. TCRdb re-called the 5' RACE reads; every CDR3 protein appears as one record, without DNA. Its listing shows about 260,000 distinct CDR3 sequences. The sequencing input was blood T cells: a sorted CD56 or NKG2C T cell subset, CD4+ or CD8+ T cells, or bulk PBMC T cells (not recorded which). These receptors came from a man aged 18 to 30 in good health. Each CDR3 is given with its conserved first and last residue.

j_call	v_call	cdr3_aa
TRBJ2-7	TRBV7-8	CASSSKSGLSFYEQYF
TRBJ2-1	TRBV7-6	CASSLVRTQSSYNEQFF
TRBJ1-5	TRBV20-1	CSASGQGGPVWPQHF
TRBJ1-5	TRBV12-3/TRBV12-4	CASSLLTGTGRNQPQHF
TRBJ2-5	TRBV24-1	CATSDLVGRGEYQETQYF
TRBJ2-1	TRBV24-1	CATSDPGGTMGHNEQFF
TRBJ2-1	TRBV3-1	CASSQGARGLVNEQFF
TRBJ1-2	TRBV6-1	CASTDGGSNYGYTF
TRBJ2-1	TRBV12-3/TRBV12-4	CASSFGGKQFF
TRBJ2-2	TRBV29-1	CSVGQARGGTGELFF
TRBJ1-5	TRBV29-1	CSVSTGVYNQPQHF
TRBJ2-3	TRBV24-1	CATSDSMTSGTRYTQYF
TRBJ1-2	TRBV5-5	CASSALGGTGYGYTF
TRBJ2-1	TRBV5-8	CASSLDWTSYENEQFF
TRBJ1-1	TRBV2	CASSEYGRTNTEAFF
TRBJ2-6	TRBV3-1	CASSKTLGLAGVSGANVLTF
TRBJ2-1	TRBV6-5	CATSNAGGWTSGYNEQFF
TRBJ1-5	TRBV24-1	CATSDPGGPQHF
TRBJ1-3	TRBV11-2	CASSPSEANTIYF
TRBJ2-1	TRBV27	CASWVEWNEQFF
TRBJ2-7	TRBV7-2	CASSFVVFYEQYF
TRBJ2-5	TRBV20-1	CSAIKPAAQETQYF
TRBJ2-7	TRBV20-1	CSALDSDRSYEQYF
TRBJ2-3	TRBV29-1	CSARTSGSLDTQYF
TRBJ2-5	TRBV12-3/TRBV12-4	CASSLRQGRETQYF
TRBJ2-7	TRBV11-3	CASSGGTVSEQYF
TRBJ2-5	TRBV7-2	CASSLDSSYQETQYF
TRBJ2-1	TRBV24-1	CATSDPQPGLADNNEQFF
TRBJ1-1	TRBV28	CASSFSSGTEAFF
TRBJ1-2	TRBV7-9	CASIDLGGYGYTF
TRBJ2-5	TRBV29-1	CSALQGSGETQYF
TRBJ2-1	TRBV19	CASSIGLAGNNEQFF
TRBJ2-5	TRBV5-4	CASSLDQGAQETQYF
TRBJ1-1	TRBV5-4	CASRSRTGGALNTEAFF
TRBJ1-1	TRBV30	CACGLLNTEAFF
TRBJ1-6	TRBV12-3/TRBV12-4	CASSPVGGSPLHF
TRBJ1-4	TRBV12-3/TRBV12-4	CASRRINEKLFF
TRBJ2-7	TRBV5-6	CASSLDDREQYF
TRBJ2-2	TRBV6-5	CASRWYGELFF
TRBJ1-5	TRBV19	CASTAGFRSQPQHF
TRBJ2-6	TRBV4-2	CASSPPQGRGSGANVLTF
TRBJ2-1	TRBV20-1	CSARDEWASGSHNEQFF
TRBJ2-2	TRBV10-3	CAISESSGELFF